The clone carrying this T cell receptor (beta chain) has just one count. The data were taken from a study of T-cell reconstitution after alpha-beta-depleted transplantation in children. Preparation of the TCRbeta library used unique molecular identifiers. TCRdb independently ran MiXCR on the PCR reads; one entry per CDR3 protein. Among approximately 520,000 distinct CDR3 sequences listed, approximately 32% were seen once. The ends were cut back, 6 bases at V and 3 bases at J, with 17 bases in the middle. This CDR3 spans 15 amino acids. This sample comprised PBMCs from the stem cell graft donor, obtained from the stem cell graft. The chain combines TRBV12-3 or TRBV12-4 with TRBJ1-1; D uncertain. The origin of this receptor is a human donor who donated a stem cell graft to a child with aplastic anemia. CDR3 nucleotide sequence: TGTGCCAGCAGCGTTCCGGGCCCTCGGGACACTGAAGCTTTCTTT. This codes for CASSVPGPRDTEAFF.